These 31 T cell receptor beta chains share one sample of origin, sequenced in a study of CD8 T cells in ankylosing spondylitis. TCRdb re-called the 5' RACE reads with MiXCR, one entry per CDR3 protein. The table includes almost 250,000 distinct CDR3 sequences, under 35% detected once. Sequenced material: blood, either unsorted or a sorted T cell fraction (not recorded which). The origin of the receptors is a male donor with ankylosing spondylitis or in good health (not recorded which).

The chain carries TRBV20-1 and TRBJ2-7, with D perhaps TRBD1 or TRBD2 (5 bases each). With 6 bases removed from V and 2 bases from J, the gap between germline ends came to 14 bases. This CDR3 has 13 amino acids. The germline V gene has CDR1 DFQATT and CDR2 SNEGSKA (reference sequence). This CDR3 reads CSAPGTLAYEQYF. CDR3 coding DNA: TGCAGTGCCCCCGGGACCCTGGCCTACGAGCAGTACTTC.

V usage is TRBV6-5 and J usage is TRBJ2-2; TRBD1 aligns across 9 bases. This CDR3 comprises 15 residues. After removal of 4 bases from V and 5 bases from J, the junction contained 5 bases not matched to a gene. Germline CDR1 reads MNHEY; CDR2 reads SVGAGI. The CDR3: CASSLWTGDTGELFF. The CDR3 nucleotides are TGTGCCAGCAGTTTATGGACAGGGGATACCGGGGAGCTGTTTTTT.

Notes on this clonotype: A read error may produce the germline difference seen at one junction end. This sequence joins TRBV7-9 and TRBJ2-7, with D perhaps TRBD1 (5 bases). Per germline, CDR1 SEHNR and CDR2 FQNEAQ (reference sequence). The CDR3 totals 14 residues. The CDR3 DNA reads TGTGCCAGCAGCTCCACAGGCCTCTCCTACGAGCGGTACTTC. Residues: CASSSTGLSYERYF.

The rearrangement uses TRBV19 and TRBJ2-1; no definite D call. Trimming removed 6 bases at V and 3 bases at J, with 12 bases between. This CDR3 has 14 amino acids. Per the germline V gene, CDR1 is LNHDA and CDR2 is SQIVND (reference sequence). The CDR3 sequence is CASSPVRFYNEQFF. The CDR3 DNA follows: TGTGCCAGTAGCCCCGTGAGGTTCTACAATGAGCAGTTCTTC.

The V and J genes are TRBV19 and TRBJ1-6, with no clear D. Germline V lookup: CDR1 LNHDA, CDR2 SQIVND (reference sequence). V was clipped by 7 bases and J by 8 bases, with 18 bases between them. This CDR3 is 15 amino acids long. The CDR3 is CASTPMVGLDSPLHF. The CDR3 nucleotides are TGTGCCAGTACCCCCATGGTCGGGCTTGATTCACCCCTCCACTTT. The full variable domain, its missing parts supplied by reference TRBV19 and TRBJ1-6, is DGGITQSPKYLFRKEGQNVTLSCEQNLNHDAMYWYRQDPGQGLRLIYYSQIVNDFQKGDIAEGYSVSREKKESFPLTVTSAQKNPTAFYLCASTPMVGLDSPLHFGNGTRLTVT.

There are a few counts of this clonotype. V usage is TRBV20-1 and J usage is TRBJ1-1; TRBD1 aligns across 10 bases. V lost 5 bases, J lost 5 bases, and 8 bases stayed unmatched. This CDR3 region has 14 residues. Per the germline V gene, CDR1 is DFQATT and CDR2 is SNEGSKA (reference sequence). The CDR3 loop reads CSAREGTGETEAFF. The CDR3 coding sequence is TGCAGTGCTCGGGAGGGGACAGGGGAGACTGAAGCTTTCTTT.

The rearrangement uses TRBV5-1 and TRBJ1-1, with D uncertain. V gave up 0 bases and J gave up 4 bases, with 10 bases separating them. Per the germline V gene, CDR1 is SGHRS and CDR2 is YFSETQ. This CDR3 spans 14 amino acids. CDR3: CASSLEGAGTEAFF. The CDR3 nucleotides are TGCGCCAGCAGCTTGGAGGGAGCAGGCACTGAAGCTTTCTTT.

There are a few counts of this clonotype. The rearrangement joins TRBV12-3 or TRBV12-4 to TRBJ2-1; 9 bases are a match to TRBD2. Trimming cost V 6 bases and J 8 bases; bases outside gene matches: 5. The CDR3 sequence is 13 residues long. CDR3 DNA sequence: TGTGCCAGCAGGGGACTAGCCCAGGATGAGCAGTTCTTC. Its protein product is CASRGLAQDEQFF.

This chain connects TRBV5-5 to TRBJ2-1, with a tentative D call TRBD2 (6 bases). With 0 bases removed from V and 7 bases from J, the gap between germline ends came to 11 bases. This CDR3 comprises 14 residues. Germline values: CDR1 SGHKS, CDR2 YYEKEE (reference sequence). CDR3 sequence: CASSLVGGRNEQFF. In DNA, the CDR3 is TGTGCCAGCAGCTTGGTGGGAGGAAGGAATGAGCAGTTCTTC. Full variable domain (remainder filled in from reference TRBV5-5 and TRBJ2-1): DAGVTQSPTHLIKTRGQQVTLRCSPISGHKSVSWYQQVLGQGPQFIFQYYEKEERGRGNFPDRFSARQFPNYSSELNVNALLLGDSALYLCASSLVGGRNEQFFGPGTRLTVL.

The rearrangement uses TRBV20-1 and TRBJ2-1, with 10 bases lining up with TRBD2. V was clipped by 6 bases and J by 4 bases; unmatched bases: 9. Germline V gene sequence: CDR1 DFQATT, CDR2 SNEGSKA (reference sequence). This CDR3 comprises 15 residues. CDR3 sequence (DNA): TGCAGTGCCGTGTTACTAGCGGGGAAATACAATGAGCAGTTCTTC. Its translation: CSAVLLAGKYNEQFF.

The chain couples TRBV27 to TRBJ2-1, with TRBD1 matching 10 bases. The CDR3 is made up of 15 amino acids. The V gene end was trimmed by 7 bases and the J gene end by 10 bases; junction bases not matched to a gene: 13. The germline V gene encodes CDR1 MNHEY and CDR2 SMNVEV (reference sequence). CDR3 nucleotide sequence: TGTGCCAGCACCCGAGGGACAGGGGATGTAGGGGAGCAGTTCTTC. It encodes CASTRGTGDVGEQFF.

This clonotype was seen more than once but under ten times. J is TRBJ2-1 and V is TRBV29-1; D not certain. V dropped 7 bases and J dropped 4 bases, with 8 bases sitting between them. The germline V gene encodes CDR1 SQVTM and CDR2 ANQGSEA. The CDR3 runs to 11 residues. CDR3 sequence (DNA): TGCAGCGGGGCAGCTTACAATGAGCAGTTCTTC. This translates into CSGAAYNEQFF.

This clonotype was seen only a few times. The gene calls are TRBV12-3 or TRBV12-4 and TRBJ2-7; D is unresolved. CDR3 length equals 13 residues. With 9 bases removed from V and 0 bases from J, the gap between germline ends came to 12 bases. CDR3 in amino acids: CASTSPSSYEQYF. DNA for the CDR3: TGTGCCAGTACGTCGCCAAGCTCCTACGAGCAGTACTTC.

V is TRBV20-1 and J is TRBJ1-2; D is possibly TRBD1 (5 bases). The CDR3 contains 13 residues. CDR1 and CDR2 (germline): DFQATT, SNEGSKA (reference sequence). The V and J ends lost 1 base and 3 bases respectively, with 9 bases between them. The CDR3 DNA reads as TGCAGTGCTAGAGCCCAGGGCTACTATGGCTACACCTTC. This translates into CSARAQGYYGYTF.

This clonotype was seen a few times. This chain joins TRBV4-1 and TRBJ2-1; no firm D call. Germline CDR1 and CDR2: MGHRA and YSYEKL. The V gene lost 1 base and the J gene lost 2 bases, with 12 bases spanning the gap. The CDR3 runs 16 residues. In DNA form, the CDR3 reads TGCGCCAGCAGCCAAGTACCATTGCGGACCTACAATGAGCAGTTCTTC. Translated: CASSQVPLRTYNEQFF.

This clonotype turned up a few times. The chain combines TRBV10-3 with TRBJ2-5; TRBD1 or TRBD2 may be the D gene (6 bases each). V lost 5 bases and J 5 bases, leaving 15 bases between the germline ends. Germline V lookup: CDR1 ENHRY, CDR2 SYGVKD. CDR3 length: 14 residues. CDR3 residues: CAISPSRGLETQYF. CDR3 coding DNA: TGTGCCATCAGTCCGAGCAGGGGACTGGAGACCCAGTACTTC.

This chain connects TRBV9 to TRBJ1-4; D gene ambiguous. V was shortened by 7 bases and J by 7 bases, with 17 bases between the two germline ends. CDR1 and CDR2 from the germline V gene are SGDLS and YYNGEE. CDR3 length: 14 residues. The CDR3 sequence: CASARGSVGEKLFF. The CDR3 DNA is TGTGCCAGCGCACGAGGGTCCGTCGGTGAAAAACTGTTTTTT.

The chain's CDR3 is CATSRAPRGTQYF. CDR3 nucleotides: TGTGCCACCAGCAGGGCCCCCCGGGGGACCCAGTACTTC. This chain links TRBV15 with TRBJ2-5; maybe TRBD2 (5 bases). Trimming took 3 bases from V and 7 from J, leaving 12 bases between them. Per germline, CDR1 LNHNV and CDR2 YYDKDF (reference sequence). The CDR3 has 13 residues.

CDR3 in amino acids: CASSLDNLGGSGANVLTF. CDR3 sequence (DNA): TGTGCCAGCAGCTTGGACAATCTCGGAGGGAGCGGGGCCAACGTCCTGACTTTC. The chain joins TRBV5-5 to TRBJ2-6; D possibly corresponds to TRBD2 (6 bases). There are 18 residues in the CDR3. Deletions cut 0 bases from V and 4 bases from J, with 17 bases between. The germline CDR1 and CDR2 sequences are SGHKS and YYEKEE (reference sequence).

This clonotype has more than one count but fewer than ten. CDR3: CASSLIYGDNQPQHF. The CDR3 nucleotides are TGTGCCAGCAGCTTAATCTATGGAGATAATCAGCCCCAGCATTTT. This chain joins TRBV7-2 and TRBJ1-5; D is undetermined. The germline V and J ends were trimmed by 2 bases and 4 bases, with 12 bases remaining between them. Germline V gene lookup returns CDR1 SGHTA and CDR2 FQGNSA. CDR3 length: 15 residues.

The CDR3 sequence is CASSTVPLGYNEQFF. In DNA, the CDR3 is TGTGCCAGCAGCACCGTACCCCTGGGTTACAATGAGCAGTTCTTC. The gene calls are TRBV6-1 and TRBJ2-1; D is unresolved. Trimming shortened V by 6 bases and J by 4 bases, and 16 bases separated the two germline ends. CDR3 length: 15 amino acids. Germline CDR1 reads MNHNS; CDR2 reads SASEGT.

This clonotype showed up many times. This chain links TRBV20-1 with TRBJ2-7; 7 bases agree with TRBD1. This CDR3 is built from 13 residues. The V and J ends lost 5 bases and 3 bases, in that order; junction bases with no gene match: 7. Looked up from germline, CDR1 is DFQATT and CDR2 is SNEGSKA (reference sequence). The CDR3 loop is CSADPGQRYEQYF. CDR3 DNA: TGCAGTGCTGACCCGGGACAGCGCTACGAGCAGTACTTC.

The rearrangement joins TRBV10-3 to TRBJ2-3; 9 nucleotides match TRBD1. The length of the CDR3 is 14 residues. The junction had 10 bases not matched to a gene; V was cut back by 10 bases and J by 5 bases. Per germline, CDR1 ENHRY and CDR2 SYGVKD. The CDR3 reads CATQTGGAGDTQYF. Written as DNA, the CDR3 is TGTGCCACTCAAACAGGGGGCGCCGGAGATACGCAGTATTTT.

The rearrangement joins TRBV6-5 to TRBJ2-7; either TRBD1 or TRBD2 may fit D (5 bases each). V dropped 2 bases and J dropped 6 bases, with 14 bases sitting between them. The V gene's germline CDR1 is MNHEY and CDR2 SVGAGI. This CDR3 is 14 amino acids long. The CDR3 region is CASSYQGESGEQYF. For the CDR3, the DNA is TGTGCCAGCAGTTACCAGGGAGAGAGCGGCGAGCAGTACTTC.

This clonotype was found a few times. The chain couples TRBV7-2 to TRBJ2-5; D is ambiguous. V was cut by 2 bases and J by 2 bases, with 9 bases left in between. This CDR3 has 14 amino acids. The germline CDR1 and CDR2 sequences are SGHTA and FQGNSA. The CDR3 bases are TGTGCCAGCAGCTTACGGACGGCACAAGAGACCCAGTACTTC. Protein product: CASSLRTAQETQYF.

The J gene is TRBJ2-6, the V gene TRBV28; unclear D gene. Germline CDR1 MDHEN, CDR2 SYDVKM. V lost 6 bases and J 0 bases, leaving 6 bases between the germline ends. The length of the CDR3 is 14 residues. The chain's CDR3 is CASSRSSGANVLTF. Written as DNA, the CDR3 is TGTGCCAGCAGCCGCAGCTCTGGGGCCAACGTCCTGACTTTC.

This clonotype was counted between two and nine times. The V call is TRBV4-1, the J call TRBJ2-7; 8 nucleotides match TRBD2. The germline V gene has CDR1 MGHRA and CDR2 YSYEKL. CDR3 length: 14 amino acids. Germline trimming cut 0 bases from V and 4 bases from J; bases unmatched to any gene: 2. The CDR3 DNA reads TGCGCCAGCAGCCAAGATCGGGGGGGATACGAGCAGTACTTC. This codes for CASSQDRGGYEQYF.

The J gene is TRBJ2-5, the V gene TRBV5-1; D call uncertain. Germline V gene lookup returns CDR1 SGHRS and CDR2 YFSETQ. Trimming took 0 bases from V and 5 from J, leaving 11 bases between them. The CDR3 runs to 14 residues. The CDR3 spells CASSLDSEEETQYF. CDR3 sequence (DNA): TGCGCCAGCAGCTTGGATTCTGAGGAGGAGACCCAGTACTTC.

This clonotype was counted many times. The CDR3 loop reads CSVVRETQYF. The CDR3 nucleotides read TGCAGCGTTGTAAGGGAGACCCAGTACTTC. This chain joins TRBV29-1 and TRBJ2-5; no firm D call. The CDR3 contains 10 residues. The V end was cut by 4 bases, the J end by 5 bases, with 5 bases between. Germline V gene sequence: CDR1 SQVTM, CDR2 ANQGSEA. Based on the CDR3 plus reference TRBV29-1 and TRBJ2-5, the full variable domain is SAVISQKPSRDICQRGTSLTIQCQVDSQVTMMFWYRQQPGQSLTLIATANQGSEATYESGFVIDKFPISRPNLTFSTLTVSNMSPEDSSIYLCSVVRETQYFGPGTRLLVL.

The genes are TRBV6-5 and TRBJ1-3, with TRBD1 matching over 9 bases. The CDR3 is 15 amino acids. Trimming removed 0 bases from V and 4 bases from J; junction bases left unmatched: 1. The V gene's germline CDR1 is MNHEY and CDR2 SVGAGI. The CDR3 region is CASSYSGTGGNTIYF. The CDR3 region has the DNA TGTGCCAGCAGTTACTCCGGGACAGGGGGAAACACCATATATTTT.

The CDR3 DNA is TGCAGTGCTAGGAACCGCTGGGGTGAGCAGTTCTTC. It encodes CSARNRWGEQFF. V is TRBV20-1 and J is TRBJ2-1; D not resolved. The CDR3 length is 12 residues. V was pared by 3 bases and J by 9 bases, with 12 bases between. Germline CDR1 and CDR2: DFQATT and SNEGSKA (reference sequence).